This T cell receptor (beta chain) was sequenced during a study of blood T cell repertoires in COVID-19 (dated by TCRdb to 2018 to 2021). Study-wide context: Collaborator samples came from the United States, Italy and Spain and covered acute and convalescent phases of COVID-19. The material from the prospective study consisted of cDNA or gDNA derived from T cells, B-cell-depleted T cells, or PBMCs. Deeply sampled blood TCRbeta repertoires from subjects exposed to, actively infected with, or recovered from COVID-19 were included in the dataset. The repertoires were released in a freely available public database meant as a resource for research on the immune response to SARS-CoV-2. Samples were obtained from the ongoing ImmuneRACE study (first 160 participants) and from about 1,300 subjects provided by 6 global collaborators. The sample metadata nearly always contained a de-identified subject ID, COVID-19 status, age in years and sex. HLA class I and class II types, where available, came from metadata supplied by the sample provider rather than from assay-based typing. The research as a whole found: How much clinical and demographic metadata was included differed by source and by participant, and the metadata was provided uncurated.

At one collaborating source in Seattle, patients were enrolled during active infection and were followed longitudinally through the course of disease. The collaborating institutions used their own protocols to collect whole blood in K2EDTA tubes. For TCRbeta analysis, collaborators shipped samples as frozen whole blood, isolated PBMCs, or DNA extracted from either of those sample types. TCRbeta CDR3 regions were amplified from genomic DNA using the immunoSEQ Assay, a bias-controlled multiplex PCR. The source study handled its data this way. The number of nucleated cells in each sample was estimated from the amplification of reference gene primers within the assay. To quantify the absolute abundance of each unique TCRbeta CDR3 rearrangement, sequence reads were collapsed and filtered. For each sample, productive Simpson clonality was calculated by taking the square root of Simpson's diversity index across productive rearrangements. TCRdb mirrors the immuneACCESS table, restricted to in-frame sequences. Some clones are absent from its copies; in checked studies, under half trace to an unresolved V gene, and the reason for the others is unknown. D and trimming come from the DNA, and the V and J calls and clone size come from that table. The sample has 150,000 to 200,000 clones on record, roughly 77% of them singletons. About 10% of the sample rests with the top ten.

To note about this clone: Its recognized antigen is unknown. At one of its ends the junction is not consistent with the germline gene, which may arise from a read error.

Taken from cysteine to phenylalanine, the CDR3 has 15 residues. Just CDR3 DNA is preserved here, 45 bases in frame from base 1. CDR1 and CDR2 were assigned from the germline V gene as SNHLY and FYNNEI. The sample was peripheral blood. The V and J genes are TRBV2 and TRBJ1-2; 7 bases in the middle match TRBD1. This receptor was identified in a woman at least 80 years old with COVID-19, enrolled during active disease. The sequenced DNA: TGTGCCAGCAGTATTCCGGGACAGTCTAAACTAAGCAGTTCCTTC. Translation gives CASSIPGQSKLSSSF.